The clone carrying this T cell receptor beta chain was observed a single time. Its specificity is not known. RNA extraction and reverse transcription yielded cDNA as sequencing template. Only in-frame clones appear in the TCRdb table, and some are missing; sequencing was by immunoSEQ multiplex PCR. The data contain 120,000 or so clones, roughly 69% of them singletons. Sorting of CD4+ and CD8+ T cells was performed on PBMCs. The sample is drawn from a study of CD8+ T cells in alopecia areata. Points from the study as a whole: It was lesional scalp, especially alopecia totalis/universalis, that showed higher clonality than normal scalp. With patients, TCR sharing proved less clear than in mice, a difference possibly related to HLA. Besides other cells, scalp samples also yield sequences of resident alphabeta T cells from normal skin.

CDR3 length: 12 residues. Germline assignment: CDR1 SQVTM and CDR2 ANQGSEA. V was shortened by 4 bases and J by 0 bases, with 4 bases between the two germline ends. This chain joins TRBV29-1 and TRBJ1-5, with D unresolved. This receptor was taken from a human donor in good health. Sequenced material: CD4+ T cells sorted from blood. For the CDR3, the DNA is TGCAGCGTTGGGGATAGCAATCAGCCCCAGCATTTT. This sequence encodes CSVGDSNQPQHF.